The 21 T cell receptor beta chains below come from one sample, sequenced in a study of control samples from healthy donors and cancer patients. The assay was immunoSEQ multiplex PCR, and TCRdb's table has in-frame clones only and misses some. The profile shows 150,000 or so clones, approximately 94% of them singletons. Material for sequencing was blood. The receptors were gathered from a man aged 18-30 years in good health.

The V gene is TRBV6-2 or TRBV6-3, the J gene TRBJ1-1; D uncertain. Trimming cost V 2 bases and J 0 bases, with 7 bases left between them. The V gene's germline CDR1 is MNHEY and CDR2 SVGEGT. This CDR3 has 14 amino acids. CDR3 nucleotide sequence: TGTGCCAGCAGTTACAGACTTTTGAACACTGAAGCTTTCTTT. Translating gives CASSYRLLNTEAFF.

The V and J genes are TRBV4-1 and TRBJ2-7, with TRBD1 as a possible D gene (5 bases). Trimming shortened V by 1 base and J by 4 bases, and 14 bases separated the two germline ends. The length of the CDR3 is 15 residues. The V gene's germline CDR1 is MGHRA and CDR2 YSYEKL. Here the CDR3 reads CASSQVQGGRYEQYF. The DNA for the CDR3 is TGCGCCAGCAGCCAAGTTCAGGGCGGAAGGTACGAGCAGTACTTC.

CDR3 sequence: CASSAGDTPNTGELFF. The DNA of the CDR3 is TGTGCCAGCAGCGCCGGGGACACTCCGAACACCGGGGAGCTGTTTTTT. The chain has TRBV27 and TRBJ2-2; tentative D call: TRBD1 (6 bases). Germline CDR1 is MNHEY and CDR2 is SMNVEV (reference sequence). This CDR3 is 16 amino acids long. The V and J ends lost 6 bases and 0 bases respectively, with 14 bases between them.

This clone was counted only a few times. The gene calls are TRBV2 and TRBJ2-5; D is unresolved. The germline V gene has CDR1 SNHLY and CDR2 FYNNEI. CDR3 size: 12 residues. Trimming cost V 7 bases and J 3 bases, with 9 bases left between them. Written as DNA, the CDR3 is TGTGCCAGCAACCTAGGAAAAGAGACCCAGTACTTC. This codes for CASNLGKETQYF. Combining the CDR3 with reference TRBV2 and TRBJ2-5 gives the whole variable domain EPEVTQTPSHQVTQMGQEVILRCVPISNHLYFYWYRQILGQKVEFLVSFYNNEISEKSEIFDDQFSVERPDGSNFTLKIRSTKLEDSAMYFCASNLGKETQYFGPGTRLLVL.

The chain is built from TRBV28 and TRBJ1-3, with no clear D. Germline values: CDR1 MDHEN, CDR2 SYDVKM. This CDR3 contains 11 residues. Trimming took off 5 bases at V and 4 bases at J, with 3 bases between the two ends. The CDR3 loop reads CASSPGNTIYF. Written as DNA, the CDR3 is TGTGCCAGCAGTCCCGGAAACACCATATATTTT.

A few counts support this clone. The chain carries TRBV4-2 and TRBJ2-2; D is perhaps TRBD2 (6 bases). Trimming cost V 4 bases and J 7 bases, with 19 bases left between them. CDR3 length: 16 residues. Germline assignment: CDR1 LGHNA and CDR2 YNFKEQ. The CDR3 DNA sequence: TGTGCCAGCAGCCCCGGAGTAGCGGTTTGGGGCGGGGAGCTGTTTTTT. Translating gives CASSPGVAVWGGELFF.

This chain connects TRBV6-2 or TRBV6-3 to TRBJ1-5; D ambiguous. Trimming pared 2 bases from V and 4 bases from J, leaving 6 bases between. The CDR3 runs 13 residues. Germline CDR1 is MNHEY and CDR2 is SVGEGT. This chain's CDR3 is CASSYAVNQPQHF. Here the CDR3 DNA reads TGTGCCAGCAGTTACGCCGTTAATCAGCCCCAGCATTTT.

This chain uses TRBV5-1 with TRBJ1-2; D is undetermined. CDR1 SGHRS and CDR2 YFSETQ come from the germline V gene. This CDR3 has 15 amino acids. Trimming took off 0 bases at V and 2 bases at J, with 11 bases between the two ends. The CDR3 DNA is TGCGCCAGCAGCTTGGCCCGGCGACTGAACTATGGCTACACCTTC. It specifies CASSLARRLNYGYTF.

J is TRBJ2-1 and V is TRBV6-5; perhaps TRBD2 as D (6 bases). The CDR3 spans 15 residues. The V and J ends lost 6 bases and 6 bases respectively, with 18 bases between them. Germline CDR1 and CDR2: MNHEY and SVGAGI. The CDR3 is CASSLSISGSNEQFF. The CDR3 nucleotides are TGTGCCAGCAGCCTAAGTATTAGCGGTTCCAATGAGCAGTTCTTC.

The chain couples TRBV29-1 to TRBJ2-1; 11 nucleotides match TRBD2. The J segment lost 0 bases and the V segment lost 7 bases, leaving 5 bases of the junction unmatched. The V gene's germline CDR1 is SQVTM and CDR2 ANQGSEA. There are 15 residues in the CDR3. Here the CDR3 DNA reads TGCAGCGGACTAGCGGGAACGAGCTCCTACAATGAGCAGTTCTTC. Its protein product is CSGLAGTSSYNEQFF.

The chain has TRBV7-9 and TRBJ2-1; unclear D gene. V lost 2 bases and J lost 4, with 6 bases in between. This CDR3 contains 13 residues. Per germline, CDR1 SEHNR and CDR2 FQNEAQ (reference sequence). Written as DNA, the CDR3 is TGTGCCAGCAGCTTATTGGGGTACAATGAGCAGTTCTTC. As protein: CASSLLGYNEQFF.

The chain combines TRBV29-1 with TRBJ1-1; D is possibly TRBD1 (5 bases). Germline V gives CDR1 SQVTM, CDR2 ANQGSEA. The CDR3 has 14 residues. Between the trimmed V and J ends, which lost 5 bases and 2 bases, there was a span of 15 bases. The CDR3 loop is CSVCPGQGNTEAFF. The DNA of the CDR3 is TGCAGCGTTTGCCCTGGACAAGGAAACACTGAAGCTTTCTTT.

V is TRBV7-6 and J is TRBJ2-7; D gene ambiguous. The germline V gene has CDR1 SGHVS and CDR2 FNYEAQ. The V gene lost 4 bases and the J gene lost 3 bases, with 4 bases spanning the gap. The CDR3 is 11 residues long. Here the CDR3 reads CASSSNYEQYF. For the CDR3, the DNA is TGTGCCAGCAGCTCAAACTACGAGCAGTACTTC. Complete variable domain (other parts from reference TRBV7-6 and TRBJ2-7): GAGVSQSPRYKVTKRGQDVALRCDPISGHVSLYWYRQALGQGPEFLTYFNYEAQQDKSGLPNDRFSAERPEGSISTLTIQRTEQRDSAMYRCASSSNYEQYFGPGTRLTVT.

The chain employs TRBV6-2 or TRBV6-3 and TRBJ1-2; no clear D. The CDR3 extends over 14 amino acids. Trimming pared 2 bases from V and 8 bases from J, leaving 15 bases between. Germline loops: CDR1 MNHEY, CDR2 SVGEGT. The CDR3 loop is CASSYPVGFNGYTF. DNA of the CDR3: TGTGCCAGCAGTTACCCGGTGGGTTTCAACGGCTACACCTTC.

The genes are TRBV27 and TRBJ2-7, with D unresolved. The CDR3 runs 15 residues. Trimming removed 7 bases at V and 5 bases at J, with 21 bases between. Germline V lookup: CDR1 MNHEY, CDR2 SMNVEV (reference sequence). In DNA, the CDR3 is TGTGCCAGCACCCCACGGACGCTGGCGGTTGACGAGCAGTACTTC. Amino acids: CASTPRTLAVDEQYF.

The gene calls are TRBV6-2 or TRBV6-3 and TRBJ1-5; D unresolved. CDR3 length equals 15 residues. Germline-derived CDR1 and CDR2 are MNHEY and SVGEGT. V shed 4 bases and J shed 2 bases, with 12 bases lying between them. CDR3 loop: CASSSSGRGNQPQHF. The CDR3 DNA reads TGTGCCAGCAGTTCGTCCGGGAGAGGCAATCAGCCCCAGCATTTT.

This chain links TRBV29-1 with TRBJ1-5; 11 bases are shared with TRBD1. V gave up 3 bases and J gave up 6 bases; unmatched junction bases: 10. This CDR3 has 16 residues. Germline lookup yields CDR1 SQVTM and CDR2 ANQGSEA. The CDR3 here is CSVELGQGARSQPQHF. CDR3 nucleotides: TGCAGCGTTGAGCTAGGACAGGGGGCTCGCTCTCAGCCCCAGCATTTT.

The rearrangement links TRBV2 to TRBJ1-1; 7 positions agree with TRBD1. With 8 bases clipped from V and 7 bases from J, the junction kept 16 bases outside the gene matches. The CDR3 covers 15 residues. Germline loops: CDR1 SNHLY, CDR2 FYNNEI. This CDR3 is CASCRDSPLGGEAFF. The DNA for the CDR3 is TGTGCCAGCTGCCGGGACAGCCCATTAGGGGGTGAAGCTTTCTTT.

In its sample, this clone was seen a few times. The chain recombines TRBV5-8 with TRBJ1-4; 7 bases fit TRBD1. V trimming: 3 bases; J trimming: 7 bases; junction bases outside the gene matches: 15. CDR1 SGHTS and CDR2 YDEGEE come from the germline V gene. The CDR3 is made up of 17 amino acids. CDR3 sequence (DNA): TGTGCCAGCAGCTCGGGGACAGCACCCCCAGAGAGTGAAAAACTGTTTTTT. This codes for CASSSGTAPPESEKLFF.

As DNA, the CDR3 is TGTGCCTGGAGCCGGGACAGGTTCTTTTATGGCTACACCTTC. Translating gives CAWSRDRFFYGYTF. V and J are TRBV30 and TRBJ1-2, with 8 positions matching TRBD1. The CDR3 runs to 14 residues. Per the germline V gene, CDR1 is GTSNPN and CDR2 is SVGIG (reference sequence). The ends lost 3 bases at V and 5 bases at J; junction bases unmatched: 8.

The chain carries TRBV10-3 and TRBJ2-2, with 9 bases matching TRBD2. Germline assignment: CDR1 ENHRY and CDR2 SYGVKD. This CDR3 is built from 15 residues. Losses at the gene ends were 11 bases for V and 4 bases for J; bases not matched to a gene: 11. The CDR3 region has the DNA TGTGCCTCTGGGGCTAGCGGGGCTCCCACCGGGGAGCTGTTTTTT. Its protein is CASGASGAPTGELFF.